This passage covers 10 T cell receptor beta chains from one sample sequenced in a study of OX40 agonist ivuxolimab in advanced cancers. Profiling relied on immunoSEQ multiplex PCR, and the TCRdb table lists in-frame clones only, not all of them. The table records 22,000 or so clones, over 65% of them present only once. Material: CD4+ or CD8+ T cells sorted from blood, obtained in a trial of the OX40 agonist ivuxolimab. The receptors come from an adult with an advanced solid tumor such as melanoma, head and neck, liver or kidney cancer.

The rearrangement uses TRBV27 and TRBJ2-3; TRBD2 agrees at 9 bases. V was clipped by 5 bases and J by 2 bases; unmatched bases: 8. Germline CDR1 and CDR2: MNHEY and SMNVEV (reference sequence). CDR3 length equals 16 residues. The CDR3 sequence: CASSPRTSVYTDTQYF. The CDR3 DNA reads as TGTGCCAGCAGTCCTAGGACTAGCGTCTACACAGATACGCAGTATTTT.

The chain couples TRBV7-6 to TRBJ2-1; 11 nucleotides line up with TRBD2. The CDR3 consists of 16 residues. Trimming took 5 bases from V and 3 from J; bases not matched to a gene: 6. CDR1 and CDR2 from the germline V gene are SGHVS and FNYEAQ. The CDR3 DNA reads TGTGCCAGCAGCCCGACCGGGACTAGCGGCTACAATGAGCAGTTCTTC. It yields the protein CASSPTGTSGYNEQFF.

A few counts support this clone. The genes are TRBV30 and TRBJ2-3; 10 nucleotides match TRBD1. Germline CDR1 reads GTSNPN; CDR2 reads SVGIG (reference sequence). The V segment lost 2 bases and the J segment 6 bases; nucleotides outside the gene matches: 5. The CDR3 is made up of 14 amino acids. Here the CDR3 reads CAWSRTGGTDTQYF. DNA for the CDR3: TGTGCCTGGAGTAGGACAGGGGGGACGGATACGCAGTATTTT.

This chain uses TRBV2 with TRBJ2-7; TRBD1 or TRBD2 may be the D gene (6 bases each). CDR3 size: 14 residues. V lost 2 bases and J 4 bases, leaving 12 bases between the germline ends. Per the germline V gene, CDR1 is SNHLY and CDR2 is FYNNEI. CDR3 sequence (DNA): TGTGCCAGCAGTGAATCCGGGGGCGGATACGAGCAGTACTTC. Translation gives CASSESGGGYEQYF.

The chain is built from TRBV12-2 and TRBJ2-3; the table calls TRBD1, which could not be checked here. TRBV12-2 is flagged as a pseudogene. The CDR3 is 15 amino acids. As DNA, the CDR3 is TGTGCAAGTCGCTTAGAACAGAAAATCACAGATACGCAGTATTTT. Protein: CASRLEQKITDTQYF.

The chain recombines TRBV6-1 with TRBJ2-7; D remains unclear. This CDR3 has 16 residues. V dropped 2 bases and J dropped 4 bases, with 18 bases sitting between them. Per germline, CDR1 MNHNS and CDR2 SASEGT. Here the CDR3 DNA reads TGTGCCAGCAGTGAATTTGCCGCTTTTGGTGGGTACGAGCAGTACTTC. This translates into CASSEFAAFGGYEQYF.

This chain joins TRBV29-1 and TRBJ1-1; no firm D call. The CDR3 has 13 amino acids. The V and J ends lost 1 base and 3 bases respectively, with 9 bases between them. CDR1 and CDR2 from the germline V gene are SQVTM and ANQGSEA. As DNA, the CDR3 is TGCAGCGTTGAAGGCGGGGAGTACACTGAAGCTTTCTTT. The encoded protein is CSVEGGEYTEAFF. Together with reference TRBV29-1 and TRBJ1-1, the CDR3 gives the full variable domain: SAVISQKPSRDICQRGTSLTIQCQVDSQVTMMFWYRQQPGQSLTLIATANQGSEATYESGFVIDKFPISRPNLTFSTLTVSNMSPEDSSIYLCSVEGGEYTEAFFGQGTRLTVV.

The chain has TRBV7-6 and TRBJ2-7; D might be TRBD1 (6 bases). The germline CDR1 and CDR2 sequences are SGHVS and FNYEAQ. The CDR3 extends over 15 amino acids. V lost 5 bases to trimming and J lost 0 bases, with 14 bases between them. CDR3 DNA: TGTGCCAGCAGCCCAGGGGCACTTCTCTCCTACGAGCAGTACTTC. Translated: CASSPGALLSYEQYF. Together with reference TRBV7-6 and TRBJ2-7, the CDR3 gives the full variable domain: GAGVSQSPRYKVTKRGQDVALRCDPISGHVSLYWYRQALGQGPEFLTYFNYEAQQDKSGLPNDRFSAERPEGSISTLTIQRTEQRDSAMYRCASSPGALLSYEQYFGPGTRLTVT.

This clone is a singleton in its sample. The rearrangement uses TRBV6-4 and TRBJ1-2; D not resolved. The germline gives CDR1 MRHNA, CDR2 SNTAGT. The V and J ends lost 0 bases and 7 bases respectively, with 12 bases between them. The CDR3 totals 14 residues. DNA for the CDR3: TGTGCCAGCAGTGACTCGACGAAAGGGTTTGGCTACACCTTC. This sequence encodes CASSDSTKGFGYTF.

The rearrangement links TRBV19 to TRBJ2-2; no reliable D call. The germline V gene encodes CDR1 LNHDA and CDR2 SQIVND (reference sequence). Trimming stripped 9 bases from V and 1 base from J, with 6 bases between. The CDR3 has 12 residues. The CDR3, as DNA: TGTGCCAGCCTTAAGAACACCGGGGAGCTGTTTTTT. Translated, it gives CASLKNTGELFF.